This T cell receptor (beta chain) derives from a study of cytomegalovirus exposure and HLA in healthy donors (TCRdb year 2017). Regarding the research as a whole: The roughly 670 repertoires of the first cohort and the approximately 130 validation repertoires were produced on the same platform, according to a later analysis. The study was designed to test whether signatures of past pathogen exposure could be identified by cataloging public T cell receptors. To predict cytomegalovirus infection status, the study combined high-throughput TCR immunosequencing, statistical association of individual TCRs with disease status, and machine learning. Along with the roughly 670-subject first cohort, a separate validation cohort of more than 90 different subjects was used. Study-wide findings and limitations: The authors suggested that the approach could potentially be generalized to other disease states and immunological phenotypes. The classifier was reported to diagnose cytomegalovirus status with high specificity and sensitivity in both the original and validation cohorts. While some public TCRs were present in many individuals, most TCR sequences turned up only very rarely across donors. A total of fewer than 200 TCR beta chains were listed by the study as associated with cytomegalovirus. All 120 or so repertoires were used to score co-occurrence in the validation cohort in a later analysis, because that analysis had no HLA typing for the cohort. In a later analysis, TCRs clustered in the first cohort were found to also tend to co-occur in the roughly 130 validation repertoires, with about 93% of cluster scores above 0. In vitro tests confirmed that a few of the cytomegalovirus-associated TCR beta chains recognize cytomegalovirus antigens.

The CDR3 measures 15 amino acids from cysteine to valine. The retained sequence is limited to the CDR3, 45 bases, with the frame set at the first base. Library preparation employed the immunoSEQ multiplex PCR assay. The authors' analysis ran thus. A statistical classification framework was built for diagnosing cytomegalovirus status from the catalog of TCR beta chain sequences. The source is immuneACCESS, and TCRdb retained only in-frame sequences with V and J called. Part of the clones is not carried over; for the studies checked, unresolved V genes explain less than half of this, and the remainder is unexplained. The V and J calls and the clone size are those of that table, but D and trimming were determined from the DNA. Within this sample are 120,000 to 150,000 clones, with 80% to 95% of them counted one time only. About 0.65% of the sample is in the top ten clones. About this clone itself: This clone's antigen is unknown. No much larger clone is present one base from it, and per-base qualities are unavailable.

The donors were included in the validation cohort of 100 to 150 subjects, a group kept apart from the approximately 690-subject first cohort. The source is a young man in good health and CMV-seronegative. Sequenced material: PBMCs. This receptor chain uses TRBV23-1 and TRBJ2-7; 7 middle bases align to TRBD1. TRBV23-1 is sorted into the ORF group, with uncertain function. The CDR3 corresponds to CARGRGPVCSYEQYV. At the DNA level, the sequence is TGCGCTAGGGGGCGAGGGCCGGTCTGCTCCTACGAGCAGTACGTC.